Listed below are T cell receptor beta chains from one sample, sequenced in a study of Ad26.COV2.S vaccination and SARS-CoV-2 variants. Profiling relied on immunoSEQ multiplex PCR, and the TCRdb table lists in-frame clones only, not all of them. This sample yields around 300,000 clones, of which 85% to 90% are seen a single time; around 5% belongs to the top ten. Sequenced material: peripheral blood, taken in a trial of Ad26.COV2.S vaccine versus placebo. These receptors all come from a person aged 18 to 59 who received the Ad26.COV2.S COVID-19 vaccine or a placebo. CDR3s include the opening cysteine and the closing phenylalanine or tryptophan. A D gene is named only where the DNA matches it firmly. Some rows have no size entry. The others give once, few or many, or a class for an expanded clone.

j_call: TRBJ1-4; d_call: .; v_call: TRBV7-8; clone_size: .; cdr3_nt: TGTGCCAGCAGCTTAGAAGATGGCGAAAAACTGTTTTTT; cdr3_aa: CASSLEDGEKLFF
j_call: TRBJ2-5; d_call: TRBD2; v_call: TRBV14; clone_size: .; cdr3_nt: TGTGCCAGCAGCCAAGAAGCACTAGCGGGCCGCCAAGAGACCCAGTACTTC; cdr3_aa: CASSQEALAGRQETQYF
j_call: TRBJ2-1; d_call: TRBD1; v_call: TRBV28; clone_size: .; cdr3_nt: TGTGCCAGCAGTTTAAACCCCCAGGGGGCCTTTTTGGACAATGAGCAGTTCTTC; cdr3_aa: CASSLNPQGAFLDNEQFF
j_call: TRBJ2-1; d_call: TRBD2; v_call: TRBV19; clone_size: .; cdr3_nt: TGTGCCTCAAACAGCGGGAGAACGTACAATGAGCAGTTCTTC; cdr3_aa: CASNSGRTYNEQFF
j_call: TRBJ1-2; d_call: .; v_call: TRBV19; clone_size: .; cdr3_nt: TGTGCCAGTAGTATGGTGGCAGGGCTCTATGGCTACACCTTC; cdr3_aa: CASSMVAGLYGYTF
j_call: TRBJ1-3; d_call: .; v_call: TRBV6-5; clone_size: .; cdr3_nt: TGTGCCAGCGGGAGGGACGTAGGAAACACCATATATTTT; cdr3_aa: CASGRDVGNTIYF
j_call: TRBJ2-1; d_call: TRBD2; v_call: TRBV11-2; clone_size: .; cdr3_nt: TGTGCCAGCAGCCAAAGCGGGACTGCCCGGGGTGAGCAGTTCTTC; cdr3_aa: CASSQSGTARGEQFF
j_call: TRBJ2-3; d_call: TRBD1; v_call: TRBV5-1; clone_size: .; cdr3_nt: TGCGCCAGCAGCCAGACAGGGCCGGGCACAGATACGCAGTATTTT; cdr3_aa: CASSQTGPGTDTQYF
j_call: TRBJ2-5; d_call: TRBD2; v_call: TRBV12-3/TRBV12-4; clone_size: .; cdr3_nt: TGTGCCAGCAGTCCAGGCGGGGGAGAGACCCAGTACTTC; cdr3_aa: CASSPGGGETQYF
j_call: TRBJ1-6; d_call: .; v_call: TRBV18; clone_size: .; cdr3_nt: TGTGCCAGCTCACCATTAGATCCCCGGGGAAGTAATTCACCCCTCCACTTT; cdr3_aa: CASSPLDPRGSNSPLHF
j_call: TRBJ2-1; d_call: .; v_call: TRBV10-3; clone_size: .; cdr3_nt: TGTGCCATCAAGGGGCTAAATGAGCAGTTCTTC; cdr3_aa: CAIKGLNEQFF
j_call: TRBJ2-3; d_call: .; v_call: TRBV30; clone_size: few; cdr3_nt: TGTGCCTGGAGCAGGGGAGATACGCAGTATTTT; cdr3_aa: CAWSRGDTQYF
j_call: TRBJ2-1; d_call: .; v_call: TRBV11-2; clone_size: .; cdr3_nt: TGTGCCAGCAGCTTAGTACCGGGACCCACTACGGACTCCTACAATGAGCAGTTCTTC; cdr3_aa: CASSLVPGPTTDSYNEQFF
j_call: TRBJ2-7; d_call: TRBD1; v_call: TRBV2; clone_size: .; cdr3_nt: TGTGCCAGCAGTGGACAGGGAGCCTCTGGAAGTAACGAGCAGTACTTC; cdr3_aa: CASSGQGASGSNEQYF
j_call: TRBJ2-2; d_call: .; v_call: TRBV10-3; clone_size: .; cdr3_nt: TGTGCCATCAGTGGTCAGGAGGGAGTCGCCGGGGAGCTGTTTTTT; cdr3_aa: CAISGQEGVAGELFF
j_call: TRBJ1-2; d_call: .; v_call: TRBV7-2; clone_size: .; cdr3_nt: TGTGCCAGCAGCCCAGAGGGGAGGGTTGGGGTTGGGTATGGCTACACCTTC; cdr3_aa: CASSPEGRVGVGYGYTF
j_call: TRBJ1-5; d_call: .; v_call: TRBV4-3; clone_size: .; cdr3_nt: TGCGCCAGCAGCCAAGGAGTCGGGGTTCAGGATCAGCCCCAGCATTTT; cdr3_aa: CASSQGVGVQDQPQHF
j_call: TRBJ1-1; d_call: .; v_call: TRBV27; clone_size: .; cdr3_nt: TGTGCCAGCAGTTTCTCCAGGGAGCGTGAAGCTTTCTTT; cdr3_aa: CASSFSREREAFF
j_call: TRBJ1-4; d_call: TRBD1; v_call: TRBV18; clone_size: .; cdr3_nt: TGTGCCAGCTCCCGAAGACAGGGGTCGACAACTAATGAAAAACTGTTTTTT; cdr3_aa: CASSRRQGSTTNEKLFF
j_call: TRBJ1-3; d_call: TRBD1; v_call: TRBV24-1; clone_size: .; cdr3_nt: TGTGCCACCAGTGATTTAGGGACAGGGGTCGCGACGATTCGAAACACCATATATTTT; cdr3_aa: CATSDLGTGVATIRNTIYF
j_call: TRBJ2-1; d_call: .; v_call: TRBV27; clone_size: once; cdr3_nt: TGTGCCAGCAGTTTTCCTACAGGGTCGAATGAGCAGTTCTTC; cdr3_aa: CASSFPTGSNEQFF